A single sample is the source of the 30 T cell receptor beta chains below, sequenced in a study of CD8 T cells in Susac syndrome (dated by TCRdb to the late 2010s). Library method: the immunoSEQ multiplex PCR assay. RNA was extracted with the RNeasy kit and about 0.5 to 1 ug was reverse transcribed using random hexamers. Clones were called with MiXCR by TCRdb after fastp trimmed the public reads at Q25, and only in-frame beta chains were retained. Identical CDR3 proteins give one entry, which carries the most common genes and DNA. This sample holds approximately 150,000 distinct CDR3 sequences; approximately 95% were observed only once. About 0.094% of the sample is held by the ten biggest clonotypes. Sequencing was performed on CD4+ T cells from PBMCs. These receptors were collected from a human donor with multiple sclerosis.

The chain combines TRBV12-3 or TRBV12-4 with TRBJ2-2; tentatively, D is TRBD2 (6 bases). Trimming took 6 bases from V and 7 from J, leaving 9 bases between them. This CDR3 has 12 amino acids. DNA for the CDR3: TGTGCCAGCAGGGAAGCGGGCGGGGAGCTGTTTTTT. This sequence encodes CASREAGGELFF.

The chain combines TRBV29-1 with TRBJ2-3; D tentatively fits TRBD1 or TRBD2 (5 bases each). Per germline, CDR1 SQVTM and CDR2 ANQGSEA. The CDR3 sequence is 13 residues long. Written as DNA, the CDR3 is TGCAGTGGGACGGTTCCTGGCACAGATACGCAGTATTTT. Its protein product is CSGTVPGTDTQYF.

V gene TRBV11-2 combines with J gene TRBJ2-5; the D is unclear. The CDR3 covers 15 residues. Germline V CDR1 and CDR2: SGHAT, FQNNGV. Trimming took 4 bases from V and 5 from J, leaving 17 bases between them. CDR3 protein: CASSSPSSLSETQYF. For the CDR3, the DNA is TGTGCCAGCAGCTCACCGTCTAGTCTTTCGGAGACCCAGTACTTC.

The gene calls are TRBV29-1 and TRBJ1-1; D is unclear. Per germline, CDR1 SQVTM and CDR2 ANQGSEA. Between the trimmed V and J ends, which lost 5 bases and 0 bases, there was a span of 7 bases. The length of the CDR3 is 12 residues. The DNA of the CDR3 is TGCAGCGTTAGACAAATGAACACTGAAGCTTTCTTT. This codes for CSVRQMNTEAFF.

The chain joins TRBV6-5 to TRBJ2-2; tentatively, D is TRBD1 or TRBD2 (5 bases each). CDR1 MNHEY and CDR2 SVGAGI come from the germline V gene. V lost 7 bases and J lost 8, with 14 bases in between. The CDR3 loop spans 13 amino acids. This CDR3 reads CASTRGVGGELFF. CDR3 coding DNA: TGTGCCAGCACCAGAGGGGTGGGAGGGGAGCTGTTTTTT.

In its sample, this clonotype was seen once. V usage is TRBV20-1 and J usage is TRBJ2-1, with D unresolved. The V gene's germline CDR1 is DFQATT and CDR2 SNEGSKA (reference sequence). This CDR3 has 16 amino acids. V lost 0 bases, J lost 8 bases, and 20 bases lay in between. The CDR3 is CSARDRPVVRWHEQFF. CDR3 nucleotide sequence: TGCAGTGCTAGAGACCGGCCCGTTGTTCGATGGCATGAGCAGTTCTTC.

The CDR3 coding sequence is TGTGCCAGTAGTTTCCCCGCGGTGCCGAGGGATCAGCCCCAGCATTTT. Translated: CASSFPAVPRDQPQHF. The V gene is TRBV19, the J gene TRBJ1-5; D not resolved. V shed 5 bases and J shed 5 bases, with 19 bases lying between them. The CDR3 is 16 amino acids. CDR1 and CDR2 from the germline V gene are LNHDA and SQIVND (reference sequence).

The J gene is TRBJ1-2, the V gene TRBV6-5; TRBD1 matches at 7 bases. The CDR3 covers 13 residues. Germline CDR1 is MNHEY and CDR2 is SVGAGI. J lost 8 bases, V lost 6 bases, and 9 bases had no gene match. CDR3 DNA: TGTGCCAGCAGCCCCCAGGGGGGCATCGGCTACACCTTC. Its protein is CASSPQGGIGYTF.

The V gene is TRBV3-1, the J gene TRBJ1-3, with 7 nucleotides matching TRBD1. The CDR3 extends over 15 amino acids. Germline CDR1 reads LGHDT; CDR2 reads YNNKEL (reference sequence). With 6 bases clipped from V and 1 base from J, the junction kept 6 bases outside the gene matches. CDR3 in DNA: TGTGCCAGCAGATACAGGGGCGCATCTGGAAACACCATATATTTT. It specifies CASRYRGASGNTIYF.

A remark on this clonotype: One end of the junction fails to match germline, which may point to a read error. The rearrangement joins TRBV6-1 to TRBJ2-7, with a tentative D call TRBD1 (5 bases). Germline CDR1 MNHNS, CDR2 SASEGT. The CDR3 consists of 14 residues. The chain's CDR3 is CASSDQGGGAKSSF. CDR3 nucleotides: TGTGCCAGCAGTGATCAGGGCGGTGGCGCTAAGTCGAGCTTC.

This chain joins TRBV9 and TRBJ1-5, with D possibly matching TRBD1 (5 bases). This CDR3 region has 14 residues. V was shortened by 0 bases and J by 6 bases, with 10 bases between the two germline ends. The germline CDR1 and CDR2 sequences are SGDLS and YYNGEE. The chain's CDR3 is CASSVGGTVQPQHF. The CDR3 DNA follows: TGTGCCAGCAGCGTAGGAGGGACCGTTCAGCCCCAGCATTTT.

The count of this clonotype is one. The rearrangement links TRBV5-6 to TRBJ1-3; D gene unclear. V was trimmed by 3 bases and J by 4 bases, leaving 14 bases between them. The length of the CDR3 is 15 residues. In germline, CDR1 is SGHDT, CDR2 YYEEEE. The DNA of the CDR3 is TGTGCCAGCAGCTCTCCCGGGGATTTCGGAAACACCATATATTTT. Translation: CASSSPGDFGNTIYF. The full variable domain, with the rest looked up from reference TRBV5-6 and TRBJ1-3, is DAGVTQSPTHLIKTRGQQVTLRCSPKSGHDTVSWYQQALGQGPQFIFQYYEEEERQRGNFPDRFSGHQFPNYSSELNVNALLLGDSALYLCASSSPGDFGNTIYFGEGSWLTVV.

This sequence joins TRBV9 and TRBJ2-1; 9 bases are shared with TRBD1. J was trimmed by 6 bases and V by 3 bases; bases with no gene match: 10. Germline assignment: CDR1 SGDLS and CDR2 YYNGEE. This CDR3 is built from 16 residues. As DNA, the CDR3 is TGTGCCAGCAGCGCAGCACCGGGACAGGGACCCAATGAGCAGTTCTTC. Translation gives CASSAAPGQGPNEQFF.

This clonotype was counted a single time. The rearrangement uses TRBV27 and TRBJ2-7; D is perhaps TRBD1 (5 bases). Germline CDR1 reads MNHEY; CDR2 reads SMNVEV (reference sequence). This CDR3 spans 15 amino acids. Trimming shortened V by 2 bases and J by 0 bases, and 11 bases separated the two germline ends. The CDR3 spells CASSLRGPSSYEQYF. CDR3 coding DNA: TGTGCCAGCAGTTTAAGGGGCCCCAGCTCCTACGAGCAGTACTTC.

Remarks on this clonotype: Germline and junction disagree at one end, which may indicate a read error. The gene calls are TRBV29-1 and TRBJ2-3; TRBD2 is a possible D gene (5 bases). This CDR3 region has 12 residues. Germline V gene sequence: CDR1 SQVTM, CDR2 ANQGSEA. The CDR3 is CSVESSTDTQFF. The CDR3, as DNA: TGCAGCGTTGAATCTAGCACAGATACGCAGTTTTTT.

This rearrangement joins TRBV4-3 to TRBJ2-5; TRBD2 matches 7 bases. The CDR3 is made up of 18 amino acids. Germline lookup yields CDR1 LGHNA and CDR2 YSLEER. The trim removed 5 bases at V and 1 base at J, leaving 16 bases unmatched. The CDR3 reads CASSSSFGSRGGQETQYF. The CDR3 DNA sequence: TGCGCCAGCAGCTCTTCTTTTGGGAGCCGCGGGGGCCAAGAGACCCAGTACTTC.

This chain uses TRBV20-1 with TRBJ2-7, with 8 nucleotides matching TRBD2. This CDR3 is 14 amino acids long. J lost 5 bases, V lost 1 base, and 7 bases had no gene match. Germline V gives CDR1 DFQATT, CDR2 SNEGSKA (reference sequence). CDR3 in DNA: TGCAGTGCTAGAGTTGCCGGGAGGGGTAACGAGCAGTACTTC. Its protein is CSARVAGRGNEQYF.

The chain couples TRBV7-9 to TRBJ1-1, with a possible D match to TRBD1 (5 bases). The CDR3 totals 13 residues. V was shortened by 0 bases and J by 9 bases, with 11 bases between the two germline ends. Germline CDR1 is SEHNR and CDR2 is FQNEAQ (reference sequence). CDR3 nucleotides: TGTGCCAGCAGCTTAGCCGGGACGTGGAAAGCTTTCTTT. This encodes CASSLAGTWKAFF.

The chain carries TRBV30 and TRBJ2-5; 10 nucleotides match TRBD1. Germline CDR1 and CDR2: GTSNPN and SVGIG (reference sequence). After removal of 2 bases from V and 6 bases from J, the junction contained 12 bases not matched to a gene. This CDR3 comprises 16 residues. CDR3 sequence: CAWSLERQGARKTQYF. Written as DNA, the CDR3 is TGTGCCTGGAGTTTAGAGCGACAGGGGGCGAGGAAGACCCAGTACTTC.

This chain uses TRBV5-4 with TRBJ1-3; 7 bases line up with TRBD1. Per the germline V gene, CDR1 is SGHNT and CDR2 is YYREEE (reference sequence). Trimming at V came to 2 bases and at J to 0 bases, leaving 5 bases not matched to a gene. The CDR3 contains 16 residues. The CDR3 region has the DNA TGTGCCAGCAGCTTACAGGGGCTATCCTCTGGAAACACCATATATTTT. Amino acid sequence: CASSLQGLSSGNTIYF.

The rearrangement links TRBV24-1 to TRBJ2-3; D is unresolved. Germline CDR1 KGHDR, CDR2 SFDVKD. Trimming shortened V by 6 bases and J by 6 bases, and 6 bases separated the two germline ends. The CDR3 length is 11 residues. The CDR3 DNA reads TGTGCCACCAGTAGTGCGGATACGCAGTATTTT. This sequence encodes CATSSADTQYF.

The chain has TRBV4-2 and TRBJ1-5; D is undetermined. Germline lookup yields CDR1 LGHNA and CDR2 YNFKEQ. Trimming shortened V by 1 base and J by 0 bases, and 7 bases separated the two germline ends. The CDR3 is 15 amino acids. CDR3 sequence reads: CASSQGYGSNQPQHF. The CDR3 DNA follows: TGTGCCAGCAGCCAAGGATACGGTAGCAATCAGCCCCAGCATTTT.

V is TRBV7-7 and J is TRBJ2-5, with 7 bases aligning to TRBD2. The CDR3 totals 14 residues. V gave up 5 bases and J gave up 2 bases; unmatched junction bases: 5. Per the germline V gene, CDR1 is SSHAT and CDR2 is FNYEAQ (reference sequence). The DNA of the CDR3 is TGTGCCAGCAGCCCCCGGGGGGTGCAAGAGACCCAGTACTTC. This gives the protein CASSPRGVQETQYF.

In DNA, the CDR3 is TGTGCCAGCAGCGGACAGGGAGGGGGAGCTTTCTTT. The encoded protein is CASSGQGGGAFF. V usage is TRBV9 and J usage is TRBJ1-1; TRBD1 matches at 7 bases. Germline V gene lookup returns CDR1 SGDLS and CDR2 YYNGEE. The CDR3 has 12 amino acids. Unmatched junction bases numbered 6, after V lost 3 bases and J lost 10 bases.

The gene calls are TRBV28 and TRBJ2-6; D remains ambiguous. Germline V gives CDR1 MDHEN, CDR2 SYDVKM. The CDR3 contains 13 residues. The V end was cut by 7 bases, the J end by 0 bases, with 4 bases between. CDR3 nucleotide sequence: TGTGCCAGCACCACCTCTGGGGCCAACGTCCTGACTTTC. Its translation: CASTTSGANVLTF.

The chain carries TRBV27 and TRBJ2-7, with D hard to call. The CDR3 sequence is 14 residues long. Germline V gene data show CDR1 as MNHEY and CDR2 as SMNVEV (reference sequence). The V and J ends lost 0 bases and 0 bases respectively, with 6 bases between them. In DNA, the CDR3 is TGTGCCAGCAGTTTATCAGTAATCTCCTACGAGCAGTACTTC. Translating it yields CASSLSVISYEQYF.

This chain uses TRBV7-8 with TRBJ2-7; D gene uncertain. The ends were cut back, 3 bases at V and 2 bases at J, with 5 bases in the middle. CDR1 and CDR2 (germline): SGHVS, FQNEAQ. The CDR3 is 12 amino acids. The CDR3 spells CASSFSTYEQYF. The CDR3 nucleotides read TGTGCCAGCAGCTTCTCCACCTACGAGCAGTACTTC. Full variable domain (rest looked up from reference TRBV7-8 and TRBJ2-7): GAGVSQSPRYKVAKRGQDVALRCDPISGHVSLFWYQQALGQGPEFLTYFQNEAQLDKSGLPSDRFFAERPEGSVSTLKIQRTQQEDSAVYLCASSFSTYEQYFGPGTRLTVT.

The genes are TRBV5-6 and TRBJ1-1; tentative D call: TRBD1 (5 bases). Germline V gene lookup returns CDR1 SGHDT and CDR2 YYEEEE. Trimming took 2 bases from V and 1 from J, leaving 12 bases between them. This CDR3 has 15 residues. This CDR3 is CASSFWGNRNTEAFF. CDR3 in DNA: TGTGCCAGCAGCTTCTGGGGGAACAGGAACACTGAAGCTTTCTTT.

The chain employs TRBV10-3 and TRBJ2-6, with D uncertain. The CDR3 runs to 11 residues. The germline V gene has CDR1 ENHRY and CDR2 SYGVKD. V dropped 4 bases and J dropped 5 bases, with 0 bases sitting between them. CDR3 protein: CAISGANVLTF. The CDR3 DNA reads as TGTGCCATCAGTGGGGCCAACGTCCTGACTTTC.

The chain uses TRBV7-8 and TRBJ2-2; D is undetermined. This CDR3 has 16 residues. V was shortened by 1 base and J by 0 bases, with 9 bases between the two germline ends. Germline-derived CDR1 and CDR2 are SGHVS and FQNEAQ. CDR3 amino acids: CASSLGAQANTGELFF. The CDR3 coding sequence is TGTGCCAGCAGCTTAGGCGCTCAGGCGAACACCGGGGAGCTGTTTTTT.